The 7 T cell receptor beta chains in this list originate from one sample, sequenced in a study of blood T cell repertoires in COVID-19. Repertoires were generated with immunoSEQ multiplex PCR, while TCRdb's copy carries only in-frame clones and drops some. The table includes more than 70,000 clones, roughly 85% detected once. Sample: peripheral blood. The source of these receptors is a woman in her 70s with acute or convalescent COVID-19.

The genes are TRBV2 and TRBJ1-1; a possible D gene is TRBD1 (6 bases). In germline, CDR1 is SNHLY, CDR2 FYNNEI. The CDR3 has 13 amino acids. Deletions cut 2 bases from V and 11 bases from J, with 15 bases between. The CDR3 reads CASSEIVGGKAFF. CDR3 in DNA: TGTGCCAGCAGTGAAATCGTAGGGGGTAAGGCTTTCTTT.

The chain has TRBV9 and TRBJ2-2, with D hard to call. CDR3 length: 15 residues. V shed 5 bases and J shed 2 bases, with 13 bases lying between them. CDR1 is SGDLS and CDR2 is YYNGEE in the germline V gene. CDR3 protein: CASRPGRRNTGELFF. The CDR3 nucleotides read TGTGCCAGCAGACCCGGCAGGCGAAACACCGGGGAGCTGTTTTTT.

The CDR3 is CATQQGAPSYEQYF. The CDR3 DNA reads as TGTGCCACTCAACAGGGAGCCCCCTCCTACGAGCAGTACTTC. The rearrangement links TRBV6-5 to TRBJ2-7, with D possibly matching TRBD1 (6 bases). The ends were cut back, 10 bases at V and 0 bases at J, with 16 bases in the middle. Germline CDR1 and CDR2: MNHEY and SVGAGI. The CDR3 has 14 amino acids.

In nucleotides, the CDR3 is TGTGCCAGCAGCTTGCGAGTAGCCAGCACAGATACGCAGTATTTT. As protein: CASSLRVASTDTQYF. The rearrangement links TRBV5-5 to TRBJ2-3; D unclear. The CDR3 has 15 residues. V was clipped by 1 base and J by 0 bases, with 9 bases between them. The V gene's germline CDR1 is SGHKS and CDR2 YYEKEE (reference sequence).

The chain uses TRBV7-2 and TRBJ2-1, with D unresolved. V lost 5 bases to trimming and J lost 4 bases, with 9 bases between them. The CDR3 runs to 13 residues. The V gene's germline CDR1 is SGHTA and CDR2 FQGNSA. The CDR3 spells CASSAELYNEQFF. CDR3 DNA sequence: TGTGCCAGCAGCGCTGAGCTTTACAATGAGCAGTTCTTC.

This chain joins TRBV10-2 and TRBJ1-6; no clear D gene. CDR1 and CDR2 (germline): WSHSY, SAAADI. CDR3 length equals 13 residues. V shed 8 bases and J shed 8 bases, with 13 bases lying between them. CDR3 bases: TGCGCCAGCCAATCCAGAATGGATTCACCCCTCCACTTT. Its translation: CASQSRMDSPLHF.

This chain connects TRBV6-1 to TRBJ2-7; 9 nucleotides match TRBD2. This CDR3 is 14 amino acids long. CDR1 is MNHNS and CDR2 is SASEGT in the germline V gene. The junction had 4 bases not matched to a gene; V was cut back by 0 bases and J by 7 bases. The chain's CDR3 is CASSEAGLAREQYF. CDR3 bases: TGTGCCAGCAGTGAAGCCGGACTAGCGCGTGAGCAGTACTTC.